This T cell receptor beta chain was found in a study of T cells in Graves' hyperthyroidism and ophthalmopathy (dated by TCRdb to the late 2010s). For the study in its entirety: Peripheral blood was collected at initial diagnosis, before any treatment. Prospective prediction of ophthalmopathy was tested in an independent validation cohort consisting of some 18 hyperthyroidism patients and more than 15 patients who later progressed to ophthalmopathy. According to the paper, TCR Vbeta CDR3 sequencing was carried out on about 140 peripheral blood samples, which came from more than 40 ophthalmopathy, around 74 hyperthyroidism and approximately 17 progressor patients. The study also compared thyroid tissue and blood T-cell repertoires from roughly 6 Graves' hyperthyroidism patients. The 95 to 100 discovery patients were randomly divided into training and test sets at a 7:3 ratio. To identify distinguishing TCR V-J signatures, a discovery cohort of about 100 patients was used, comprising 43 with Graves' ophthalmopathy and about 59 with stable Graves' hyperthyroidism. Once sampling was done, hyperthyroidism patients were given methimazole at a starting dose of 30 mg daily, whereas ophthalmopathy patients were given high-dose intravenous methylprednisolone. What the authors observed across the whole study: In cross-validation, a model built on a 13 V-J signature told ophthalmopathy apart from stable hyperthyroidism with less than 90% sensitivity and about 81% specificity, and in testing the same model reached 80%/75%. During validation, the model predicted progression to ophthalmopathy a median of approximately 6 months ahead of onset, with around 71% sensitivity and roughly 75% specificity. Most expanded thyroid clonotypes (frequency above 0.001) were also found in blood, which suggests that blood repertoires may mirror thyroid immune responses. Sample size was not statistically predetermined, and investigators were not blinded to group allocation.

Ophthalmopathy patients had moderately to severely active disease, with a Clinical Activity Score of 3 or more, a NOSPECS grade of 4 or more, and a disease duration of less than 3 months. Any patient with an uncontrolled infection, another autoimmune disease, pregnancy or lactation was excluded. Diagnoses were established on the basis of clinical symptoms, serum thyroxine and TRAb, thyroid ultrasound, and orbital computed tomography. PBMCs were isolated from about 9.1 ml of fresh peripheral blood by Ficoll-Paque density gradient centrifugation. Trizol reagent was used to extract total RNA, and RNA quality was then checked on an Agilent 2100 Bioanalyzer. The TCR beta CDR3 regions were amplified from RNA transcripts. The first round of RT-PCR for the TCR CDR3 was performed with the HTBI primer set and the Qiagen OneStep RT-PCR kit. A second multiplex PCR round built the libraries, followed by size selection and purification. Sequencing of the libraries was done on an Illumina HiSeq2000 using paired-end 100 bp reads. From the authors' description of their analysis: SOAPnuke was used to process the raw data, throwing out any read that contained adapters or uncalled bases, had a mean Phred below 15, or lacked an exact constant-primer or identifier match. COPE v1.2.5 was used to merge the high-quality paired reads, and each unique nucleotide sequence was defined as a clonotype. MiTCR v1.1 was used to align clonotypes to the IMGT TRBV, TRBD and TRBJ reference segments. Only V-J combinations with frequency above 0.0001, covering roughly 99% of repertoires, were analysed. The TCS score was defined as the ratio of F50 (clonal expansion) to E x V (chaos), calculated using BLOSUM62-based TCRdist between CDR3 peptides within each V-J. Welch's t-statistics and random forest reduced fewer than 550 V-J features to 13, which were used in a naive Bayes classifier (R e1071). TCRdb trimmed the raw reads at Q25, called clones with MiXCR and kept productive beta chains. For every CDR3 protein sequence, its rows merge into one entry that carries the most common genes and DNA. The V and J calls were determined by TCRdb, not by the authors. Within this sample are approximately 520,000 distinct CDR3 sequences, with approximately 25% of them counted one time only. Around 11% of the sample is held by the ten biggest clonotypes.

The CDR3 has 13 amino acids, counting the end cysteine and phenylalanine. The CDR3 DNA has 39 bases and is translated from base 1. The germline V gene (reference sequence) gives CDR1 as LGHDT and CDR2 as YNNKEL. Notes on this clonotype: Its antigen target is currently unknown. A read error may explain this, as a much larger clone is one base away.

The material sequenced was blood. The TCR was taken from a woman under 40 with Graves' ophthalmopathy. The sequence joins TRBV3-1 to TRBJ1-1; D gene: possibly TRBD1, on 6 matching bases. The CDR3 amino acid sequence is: CASSQDRSTEACF. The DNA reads TGTGCCAGCAGCCAGGACAGATCCACTGAAGCTTGCTTT.